This T cell receptor (beta chain) was found in a study of T cell changes during pregnancy in multiple sclerosis. V was pared by 2 bases and J by 4 bases, with 12 bases between. This CDR3 contains 15 residues. Germline-derived CDR1 and CDR2 are KGHSH and LQKENI. Only in-frame clones appear in the TCRdb table, and some are missing; sequencing was by immunoSEQ multiplex PCR. Here the sample spans about 64,000 clones, roughly 93% being singletons. The V call is TRBV18, the J call TRBJ1-3; D perhaps matches TRBD1 (5 bases). The clonotype comes from a female donor with multiple sclerosis, enrolled in a pregnancy study. The sample consisted of peripheral blood, taken in the second trimester of pregnancy. In DNA form, the CDR3 reads TGTGCCAGCTCACCATTGCAGGGCCGAGGAAACACCATATATTTT. It yields the protein CASSPLQGRGNTIYF.